Listed below are T cell receptor beta chains from one sample, sequenced in a study of cytomegalovirus exposure and HLA in healthy donors. Here immunoSEQ multiplex PCR was the method, and the copy in TCRdb shows in-frame clones only, minus some. The data show 150,000 or so clones, with about four fifths seen just once and about 2.7% held by the top ten. Sequenced: PBMCs. The receptors shown here come from a man aged 18-30 years in good health and CMV-seronegative. The CDR3 runs from the conserved cysteine through the conserved F or W. The D gene is left open where the match is weak. Size tells how often a clone was seen (once, few, many) or the class of an expanded clone, and some rows leave it out.

D gene | J gene | V gene | clone size | CDR3 protein | CDR3 DNA
- | TRBJ2-5 | TRBV6-5 | - | CASSYQGGTETQYF | TGTGCCAGCAGTTACCAGGGAGGCACGGAGACCCAGTACTTC
TRBD1 | TRBJ2-1 | TRBV7-8 | - | CASSLGQGPYNEQFF | TGTGCCAGCAGCTTAGGACAGGGCCCCTACAATGAGCAGTTCTTC
- | TRBJ2-3 | TRBV6-1 | - | CASSPGLPITQYF | TGTGCCAGCAGCCCCGGACTGCCGATTACGCAGTATTTT
TRBD2 | TRBJ2-5 | TRBV4-1 | - | CASSQDWGGGPGETQYF | TGCGCCAGCAGCCAAGATTGGGGCGGGGGGCCAGGAGAGACCCAGTACTTC
- | TRBJ2-1 | TRBV7-9 | - | CASTQTLYDNEQFF | TGTGCCAGCACCCAGACACTGTACGACAATGAGCAGTTCTTC
- | TRBJ2-1 | TRBV7-2 | - | CASSNQGGEQFF | TGTGCCAGCAGCAATCAGGGTGGTGAGCAGTTCTTC
TRBD2 | TRBJ2-3 | TRBV9 | - | CASTDFDRGLAGGSTDTQYF | TGTGCCAGCACCGACTTTGATAGGGGACTAGCGGGGGGAAGCACAGATACGCAGTATTTT
TRBD1 | TRBJ2-7 | TRBV9 | - | CASSSWTGNNEQYF | TGTGCCAGCAGCTCTTGGACAGGGAATAACGAGCAGTACTTC
TRBD1 | TRBJ1-6 | TRBV5-1 | - | CASRRDSDNSPLHF | TGCGCCAGCAGACGGGACAGCGATAATTCACCCCTCCACTTT
TRBD1 | TRBJ2-5 | TRBV7-9 | - | CASSLITGGLQETQYF | TGTGCCAGCAGCTTAATTACAGGGGGCCTCCAAGAGACCCAGTACTTC
- | TRBJ2-1 | TRBV15 | - | CATSRGPAGSYNEQFF | TGTGCCACCAGCAGAGGGCCCGCTGGCTCCTACAATGAGCAGTTCTTC
- | TRBJ1-2 | TRBV18 | - | CASSPSRDRGYTF | TGTGCCAGCTCACCGTCCAGGGATAGAGGCTACACCTTC
- | TRBJ1-1 | TRBV18 | few | CASSLNTGILDTEAFF | TGTGCCAGCTCACTTAATACAGGGATCTTAGACACTGAAGCTTTCTTT
- | TRBJ1-1 | TRBV6-5 | - | CASSYPGSTEAFF | TGTGCCAGCAGTTACCCCGGGTCTACTGAAGCTTTCTTT
TRBD1 | TRBJ1-1 | TRBV5-6 | few | CASSLRDRILMAFF | TGTGCCAGCAGCTTGCGGGACAGAATCCTTATGGCTTTCTTT
- | TRBJ1-1 | TRBV6-4 | few | CASSPRGGLTEAFF | TGTGCCAGCAGTCCACGCGGGGGACTCACTGAAGCTTTCTTT
- | TRBJ2-4 | TRBV10-3 | - | CASQTEPLAKNIQYF | TGTGCCAGCCAGACAGAGCCTCTAGCCAAAAACATTCAGTACTTC
TRBD2 | TRBJ2-1 | TRBV30 | - | CAWSLVAASGGRNEQFF | TGTGCCTGGAGCCTCGTCGCGGCTAGCGGGGGGCGAAATGAGCAGTTCTTC
- | TRBJ2-2 | TRBV5-4 | - | CASSTDSREGTGELFF | TGTGCCAGCAGCACGGACAGTCGCGAGGGCACCGGGGAGCTGTTTTTT
- | TRBJ1-1 | TRBV11-2 | once | CASSLVPYHDTEAFF | TGTGCCAGCAGCTTAGTACCCTACCACGACACTGAAGCTTTCTTT
TRBD1 | TRBJ2-6 | TRBV15 | - | CATSRGQGSGANGLTF | TGTGCCACCAGCAGAGGACAGGGCTCTGGGGCCAACGGCCTGACTTTC
- | TRBJ1-1 | TRBV5-1 | - | CASSAHLTGGPEAFF | TGCGCCAGCAGCGCCCACCTGACGGGCGGGCCTGAAGCTTTCTTT
TRBD1 | TRBJ2-2 | TRBV29-1 | - | CSVLRGPANTGELFF | TGCAGCGTCCTCAGGGGGCCCGCGAACACCGGGGAGCTGTTTTTT
- | TRBJ1-6 | TRBV9 | - | CASRGEIHPSTLEMWGQGSSPLHF | -
- | TRBJ2-1 | TRBV18 | - | CASSPPSRTAYNEQFF | TGTGCCAGCTCACCACCGTCCCGGACAGCCTACAATGAGCAGTTCTTC
TRBD1 | TRBJ1-4 | TRBV6-6 | - | CASSSTGGNEKLFF | TGTGCCAGCAGTTCGACAGGGGGGAATGAAAAACTGTTTTTT
- | TRBJ2-7 | TRBV19 | few | CASSILVQKAAYEQYF | TGTGCCAGTAGTATTTTGGTGCAGAAAGCGGCATACGAGCAGTACTTC
- | TRBJ2-2 | TRBV7-8 | - | CASSQWAGNTGELFF | TGTGCCAGCAGCCAATGGGCGGGGAACACCGGGGAGCTGTTTTTT
TRBD1 | TRBJ1-1 | TRBV13 | - | CASSFFWRGRGRTEAFF | TGTGCCAGCAGCTTTTTTTGGCGGGGCAGGGGGCGAACTGAAGCTTTCTTT
TRBD1 | TRBJ2-2 | TRBV19 | - | CASRRTGSPGELFF | TGTGCCAGTAGGCGGACAGGGTCCCCCGGGGAGCTGTTTTTT
- | TRBJ1-2 | TRBV4-2 | once | CASSQSANYGYTF | TGTGCCAGCAGCCAAAGCGCTAACTATGGCTACACCTTC
- | TRBJ1-1 | TRBV9 | - | CASSGALNTEAFF | TGTGCCAGCAGCGGAGCACTGAACACTGAAGCTTTCTTT
TRBD1 | TRBJ1-3 | TRBV11-2 | few | CASSLGYRQGNRSGNTIYF | TGTGCCAGCAGCTTAGGGTACCGACAGGGGAATAGGTCTGGAAACACCATATATTTT
- | TRBJ2-7 | TRBV4-3 | - | CASSQDPADTYEQYF | TGCGCCAGCAGCCAAGATCCGGCCGACACCTACGAGCAGTACTTC
- | TRBJ2-2 | TRBV4-3 | - | CASSQDPGVTGELFF | TGCGCCAGCAGCCAAGATCCAGGGGTCACCGGGGAGCTGTTTTTT
TRBD2 | TRBJ2-1 | TRBV7-3 | - | CASSLSGGAAGEQFF | TGTGCCAGCAGCTTAAGCGGGGGGGCTGCCGGGGAGCAGTTCTTC
- | TRBJ2-5 | TRBV5-8 | - | CASQYYRSSETQYF | TGTGCCAGCCAGTATTACCGTTCGTCGGAGACCCAGTACTTC
TRBD1 | TRBJ1-6 | TRBV6-1 | few | CARSIDRDSPLHF | TGTGCCAGGTCGATTGACAGGGACTCACCCCTCCACTTT
- | TRBJ2-3 | TRBV27 | - | CASSLPTLNGGVKQYF | TGTGCCAGCAGTTTACCGACCCTGAACGGCGGAGTGAAGCAGTATTTT
TRBD1 | TRBJ2-7 | TRBV9 | - | CASSVDDRVVSYEQYF | TGTGCCAGCAGCGTAGATGACAGGGTTGTATCCTACGAGCAGTACTTC
- | TRBJ1-1 | TRBV4-3 | - | CASSATVPMNTEAFF | TGCGCCAGCAGCGCGACAGTCCCTATGAACACTGAAGCTTTCTTT
- | TRBJ1-6 | TRBV28 | once | CASSVYIPSPLHF | TGTGCCAGCAGCGTTTACATTCCTTCACCCCTCCACTTT
- | TRBJ1-1 | TRBV7-9 | - | CSSNHAGEASGKAFF | TGTTCCAGCAACCATGCGGGGGAAGCGTCGGGGAAAGCTTTCTTT
TRBD2 | TRBJ2-1 | TRBV9 | once | CASSSGAAGEQFF | TGTGCCAGCAGTAGCGGGGCTGCGGGAGAGCAGTTCTTC
- | TRBJ2-6 | TRBV9 | few | CASSVEFSPSGANVLTF | TGTGCCAGCAGCGTAGAGTTTAGCCCCTCTGGGGCCAACGTCCTGACTTTC